This section outlines one TCR beta chain sequence together with its context. Its antigen has not been determined. Read coverage stops 3 residues before the CDR3 terminus; the germline J gene supplies the remainder. Trimming leaves V shorter by 8 bases and J shorter by 8 bases, with the junction holding 7 bases beyond the gene matches. The CDR3 holds 13 amino acids from the cysteine to the phenylalanine. The CDR3 was read in part: 30 bases, with the frame set at base 1. The germline V gene specifies KGHSH as CDR1 and LQKENI as CDR2. The immunoSEQ assay was used to perform TCR beta chain deep sequencing. As for the authors' bioinformatics: Only productive TCR beta rearrangements were used to compute clonotype frequencies. This is the immuneACCESS table as TCRdb keeps it, with only in-frame sequences that have V and J called. A part of the clones is gone; compared with another copy, unresolved V genes explain less than half, and the rest is unexplained. That table supplies the V and J calls and clone size; D and trimming were determined from the DNA. The table for this sample shows 20,000 to 30,000 clones. Less than 2% of the sample rests with the top ten.

This record comes from a study of TET2 disruption in CD19-targeted CAR T cells (dated by TCRdb to 2017 to 2018). About the investigation overall: Sample numbers were set by the original clinical trial design and sample availability, with no additional inclusion criteria. General findings and caveats noted by the study authors: Conclusions about the patient's CAR T cells rested on extensive analysis of a single subject.

Per the publication, the treatment or condition label means: autologous CTL019 cells: CD19 CAR with 4-1BB and CD3 zeta domains. TCR zeta and 4-1BB costimulatory signaling domains were incorporated into the CD19 CAR. T cells for CTL019 manufacturing were collected from peripheral blood by leukapheresis. The DNeasy Blood and Tissue Kit was used to extract genomic DNA from pre-infusion T cells, peripheral blood, or sorted post-infusion T cells. The sequencing used CD8- CAR+ T cells sorted from cultured blood T cells, collected for CD19 CAR T cell therapy. The cell subset or site label here, explained by the study, means: CD8-negative CAR-positive T cells from the infusion product. The V and J genes are TRBV18 and TRBJ1-4; TRBD1 fits 8 bases in the junction. This clonotype was obtained from a man aged 70 or older with chronic lymphocytic leukemia. The CDR3: CASLDRADEKLFF. Incomplete CDR3 DNA: TGTGCCAGCCTGGACAGGGCGGACGAAAAA.